This T cell receptor beta chain was recovered during a study of blood T cell repertoires in COVID-19. V was clipped by 1 base and J by 5 bases, with 14 bases between them. Germline V gene data show CDR1 as MGHRA and CDR2 as YSYEKL. The CDR3 has 15 residues. Seattle cases were enrolled at active infection and followed longitudinally. Original processing methods: It was from reference gene primer amplification that nucleated cell counts were estimated. Using immunoSEQ multiplex PCR, the repertoire was profiled, and TCRdb retains in-frame clones only, with some absent. That table is the source of V, J and clone size, and D and trimming were worked out from the DNA. The repertoire holds about 170,000 clones, with approximately 86% as singletons.

The sequenced sample was peripheral blood. The clonotype originates from a woman of 80 years or more with COVID-19, enrolled during active disease. J is TRBJ2-5 and V is TRBV4-1, with D perhaps matching TRBD1 (5 bases). The CDR3 protein is CASSQGVAGLETQYF. The CDR3 region has the DNA TGCGCCAGCAGCCAAGGGGTCGCAGGGCTGGAGACCCAGTACTTC.